The subject of this entry is one T cell receptor (beta chain). This table comes from immunoSEQ multiplex PCR, and its TCRdb copy is limited to in-frame clones, with some not included. The table has fewer than 150,000 clones, about 96% seen once. Germline-derived CDR1 and CDR2 are LGHNA and YNFKEQ. The CDR3 is 19 residues long. V gave up 0 bases and J gave up 1 base, with 21 bases separating them. The data belong to a study of T cell changes during pregnancy in multiple sclerosis. This chain joins TRBV4-2 and TRBJ1-2; D is possibly TRBD1 (6 bases). This TCR derives from a female donor with multiple sclerosis, enrolled in a pregnancy study. Sample: peripheral blood, taken after pregnancy. The CDR3 DNA follows: TGTGCCAGCAGCCAAGAACCTCAGGGGAACCACCAAATTAACTATGGCTACACCTTC. Translation: CASSQEPQGNHQINYGYTF.